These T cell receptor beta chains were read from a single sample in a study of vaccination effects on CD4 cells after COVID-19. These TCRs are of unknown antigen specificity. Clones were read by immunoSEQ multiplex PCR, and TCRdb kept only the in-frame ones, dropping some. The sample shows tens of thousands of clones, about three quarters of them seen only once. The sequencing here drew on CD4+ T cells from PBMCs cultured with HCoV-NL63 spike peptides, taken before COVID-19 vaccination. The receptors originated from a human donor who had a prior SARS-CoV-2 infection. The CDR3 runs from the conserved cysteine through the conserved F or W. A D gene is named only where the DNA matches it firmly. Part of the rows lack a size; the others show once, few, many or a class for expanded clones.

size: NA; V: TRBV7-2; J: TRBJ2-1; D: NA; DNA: TGTGCCAGCAGTGTAGGTGGGTCCTTTACTTACAATGAGCAGTTCTTC; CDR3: CASSVGGSFTYNEQFF
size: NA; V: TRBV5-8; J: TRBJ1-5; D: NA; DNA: TGTGCCAGCAGCTTAATGGATCAGCCCCAGCATTTT; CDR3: CASSLMDQPQHF
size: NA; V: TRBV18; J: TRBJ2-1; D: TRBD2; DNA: TGTGCCAGCTCACCAGAGCGAAGCTCCGGGACTGGGGGGGGCTACAATGAGCAGTTCTTC; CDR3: CASSPERSSGTGGGYNEQFF
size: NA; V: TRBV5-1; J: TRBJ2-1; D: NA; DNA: TGCGCCAGCAGCTTGCCTCCGGGGTCCTACAATGAGCAGTTCTTC; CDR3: CASSLPPGSYNEQFF
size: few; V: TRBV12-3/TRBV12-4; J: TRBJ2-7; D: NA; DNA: TGTGCCAGCAGTTTATGGGGGGTCTACGAGCAGTACTTC; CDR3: CASSLWGVYEQYF
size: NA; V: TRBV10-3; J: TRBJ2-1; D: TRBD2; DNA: TGTGCCATCAGGAAACTAGCGGGGGGTAACAATGAGCAGTTCTTC; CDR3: CAIRKLAGGNNEQFF
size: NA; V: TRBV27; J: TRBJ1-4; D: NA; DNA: TGTGCCAGCGGCACCGCGGGGGGCCTAAGAGAAAAACTGTTTTTT; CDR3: CASGTAGGLREKLFF
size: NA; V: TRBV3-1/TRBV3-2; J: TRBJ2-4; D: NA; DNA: TGTGCCAGCAGCCAAGGGGCTCAAAACATTCAGTACTTC; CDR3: CASSQGAQNIQYF
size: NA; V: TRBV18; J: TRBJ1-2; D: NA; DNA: TGTGCCAGCCATAACGACCCGGTGGGTGGCTACACCTTC; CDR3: CASHNDPVGGYTF
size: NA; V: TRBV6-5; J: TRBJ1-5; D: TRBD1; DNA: TGTGCCAGCAGGGGTAAGACAGGGACTCAGCCCCAGCATTTT; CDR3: CASRGKTGTQPQHF
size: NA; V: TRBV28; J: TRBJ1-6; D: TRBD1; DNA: TGTGCCAGCAAACAGGGGGATAATTCACCCCTCCACTTT; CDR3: CASKQGDNSPLHF
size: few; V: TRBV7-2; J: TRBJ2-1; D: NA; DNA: TGTGCCAGCAGCTCATATGCGGACTACTCAGGCCAGTTCTTC; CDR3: CASSSYADYSGQFF
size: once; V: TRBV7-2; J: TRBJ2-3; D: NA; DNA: TGTGCCAGCAGCTTAGGCAGGGTCGGCACAGATACGCAGTATTTT; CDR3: CASSLGRVGTDTQYF
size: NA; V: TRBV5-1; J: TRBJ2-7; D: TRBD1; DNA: TGCGCCAGCAGTCGAACAGGGGTAAATGAGCAGTACTTC; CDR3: CASSRTGVNEQYF
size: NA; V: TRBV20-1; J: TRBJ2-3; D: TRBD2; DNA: TGCAGTGCTAGTCCGAGCCCTAGCGGTGGTGCAGATACGCAGTATTTT; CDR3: CSASPSPSGGADTQYF
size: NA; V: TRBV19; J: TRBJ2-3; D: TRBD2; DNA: TGTGCCAGTAGTATTGCGGGGGGGCCAGGCACAGATACGCAGTATTTT; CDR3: CASSIAGGPGTDTQYF
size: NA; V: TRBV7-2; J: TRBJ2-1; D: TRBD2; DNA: TGTGCCAGCAGCTTATCGCTAGCGGGGTACAATGAGCAGTTCTTC; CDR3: CASSLSLAGYNEQFF
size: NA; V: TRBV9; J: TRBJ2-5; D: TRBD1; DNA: TGTGCCAGCAGCTACTCAGCCGGGACAGCACAAGAGACCCAGTACTTC; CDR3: CASSYSAGTAQETQYF
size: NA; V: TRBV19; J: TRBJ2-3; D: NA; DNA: TGTGCCAGTAGTTTGGGACCAGGATCAGATACGCAGTATTTT; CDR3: CASSLGPGSDTQYF
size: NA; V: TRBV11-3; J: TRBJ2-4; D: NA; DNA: TGTGCCAGCAGCTTTAATTCGGGGAACATTCAGTACTTC; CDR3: CASSFNSGNIQYF
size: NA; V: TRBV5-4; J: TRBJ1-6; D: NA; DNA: TGTGCCACCGGCGAAGATAGTTATTCACCCCTCCACTTT; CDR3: CATGEDSYSPLHF
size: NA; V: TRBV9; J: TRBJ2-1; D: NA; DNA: TGTGCCAGCAGCGTACTAGGGGATTCCTACAATGAGCAGTTCTTC; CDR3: CASSVLGDSYNEQFF
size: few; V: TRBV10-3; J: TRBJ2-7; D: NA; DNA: TGTGCCATCAGTAGGGACCCCAGCTCGCGGGAGCAGTACTTC; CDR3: CAISRDPSSREQYF
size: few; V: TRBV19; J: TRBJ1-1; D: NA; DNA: TGTGCCAGTAGTATAGGGGCCACAGGGCGCGGCACTGAAGCTTTCTTT; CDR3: CASSIGATGRGTEAFF
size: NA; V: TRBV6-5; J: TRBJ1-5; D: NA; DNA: TGTGCCAGCACCAAGGGCGGGGATAGCAATCAGCCCCAGCATTTT; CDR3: CASTKGGDSNQPQHF
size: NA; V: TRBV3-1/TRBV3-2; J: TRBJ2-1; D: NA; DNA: TGTGCCAGCAGCCCTCGGGAGCAATACAATGAGCAGTTCTTC; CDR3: CASSPREQYNEQFF
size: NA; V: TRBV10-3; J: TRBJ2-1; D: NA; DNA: TGTGCCATCAGTTTACAGGGACCTCTAACCTACAATGAGCAGTTCTTC; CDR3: CAISLQGPLTYNEQFF
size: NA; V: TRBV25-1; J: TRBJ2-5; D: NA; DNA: TGTGCCAGCAGTGAAAGTAGGGGGAGGGCCACGGAGACCCAGTACTTC; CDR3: CASSESRGRATETQYF
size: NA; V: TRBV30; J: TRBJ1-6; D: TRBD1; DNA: TGTGCCTCAACAGGGGGCACCTATAATTCACCCCTCCACTTT; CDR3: CASTGGTYNSPLHF
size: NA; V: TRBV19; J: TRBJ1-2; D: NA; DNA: TGTGCCAGTAGTATAGACAGGGGCGGCTACACCTTC; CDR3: CASSIDRGGYTF
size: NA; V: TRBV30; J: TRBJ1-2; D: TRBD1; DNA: TGTGCCTGGAGTCGGGGGACAGAAGGTGGCTACACCTTC; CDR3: CAWSRGTEGGYTF
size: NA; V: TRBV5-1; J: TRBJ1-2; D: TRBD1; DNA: TGCGCCAGCAATGTAGGGGGCATCGACTATGGCTACACCTTC; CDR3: CASNVGGIDYGYTF
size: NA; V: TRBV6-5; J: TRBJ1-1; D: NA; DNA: TGTGCCAGCAAGCTACAGGGTTCCGCTTTCTTT; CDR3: CASKLQGSAFF
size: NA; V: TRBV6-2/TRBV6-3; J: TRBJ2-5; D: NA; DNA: TGTGCCAGCAGTTGGGGTGCTCAAGAGACCCAGTACTTC; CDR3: CASSWGAQETQYF
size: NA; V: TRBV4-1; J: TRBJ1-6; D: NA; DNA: TGCGCCAGCAGCACACAGGACTTCGGGGATTCACCCCTCCACTTT; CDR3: CASSTQDFGDSPLHF
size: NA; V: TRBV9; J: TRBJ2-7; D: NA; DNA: TGTGCCAGCAGCGTAGCTGCAGTGGACTCCTACGAGCAGTACTTC; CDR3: CASSVAAVDSYEQYF
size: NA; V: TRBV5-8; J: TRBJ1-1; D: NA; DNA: TGTGCCAGCAGCTTGACACAGGGCTCTGAAGCTTTCTTT; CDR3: CASSLTQGSEAFF
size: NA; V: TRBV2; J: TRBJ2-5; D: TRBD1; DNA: TGTGCCAGCAGTGACCGGGACAGGGAGACCCAGTACTTC; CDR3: CASSDRDRETQYF
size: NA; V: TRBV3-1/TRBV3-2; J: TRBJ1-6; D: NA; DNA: TGTGCCAGCAGCCAACACCGTGGAGGGGCTAGCAATTCACCCCTCCACTTT; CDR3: CASSQHRGGASNSPLHF
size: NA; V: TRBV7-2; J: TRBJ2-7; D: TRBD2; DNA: TGTGCCAGCAGCTTAGCCCCGGGACTAGCGGTCCACGAGCAGTACTTC; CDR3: CASSLAPGLAVHEQYF
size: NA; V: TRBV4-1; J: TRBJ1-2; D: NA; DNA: TGCGCCAGCAGCCAAGATCTCAGGGTTTATGGCTACACCTTC; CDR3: CASSQDLRVYGYTF